This record covers a single T cell receptor (beta chain). The sample is drawn from a study of blood T cell repertoires in COVID-19. Background on the study: Researchers got acute and convalescent COVID-19 samples from the United States, Italy and Spain. PBMCs, B-cell-depleted T cells, or T cells provided the cDNA or gDNA that made up the material.

In the original workflow: Quantification of nucleated cells was approximated via reference gene primer amplification. Using immunoSEQ multiplex PCR, the repertoire was profiled, and TCRdb retains in-frame clones only, with some absent. That table supplies the V and J calls and clone size; D and trimming were determined from the DNA. The sample holds some 95,000 clones, roughly 72% seen once. CDR1 is MGHRA, CDR2 YSYEKL, per germline. V was trimmed by 3 bases and J by 2 bases, leaving 9 bases between them. The CDR3 loop spans 14 amino acids. This chain connects TRBV4-1 to TRBJ2-3; D not certain. The source is a man in his 70s with acute or convalescent COVID-19. Sequencing was carried out using peripheral blood. In DNA, the CDR3 is TGCGCCAGCAGCCATGAACTTGTCACAGATACGCAGTATTTT. It codes for CASSHELVTDTQYF.